Listed below are T cell receptor beta chains from one sample, sequenced in a study of CD8 T cells in ankylosing spondylitis. From the 5' RACE reads, TCRdb called clonotypes with MiXCR, one entry per CDR3 protein. The profile shows 300,000 to 400,000 distinct CDR3 sequences, 20% to 25% of them singletons. Sequencing input: blood, either unsorted or a sorted T cell fraction (not recorded which). The receptors stem from a male donor with ankylosing spondylitis. Both conserved end residues are part of each CDR3. The D gene is left open where the match is weak. Size is stated for part of the rows, as once, few or many counts, or as a class when the clone is expanded.

d_gene: -; j_gene: TRBJ1-1; abundance: many; v_gene: TRBV5-1; CDR3nt: TGCGCCAGCAGCCCCCAGGGGATTGAAGCTTTCTTT; CDR3aa: CASSPQGIEAFF
d_gene: -; j_gene: TRBJ2-2; abundance: few; v_gene: TRBV28; CDR3nt: TGTGCCAGCATCAACACGGGCACCGGGGAGCTGTTTTTT; CDR3aa: CASINTGTGELFF
d_gene: -; j_gene: TRBJ2-3; abundance: -; v_gene: TRBV5-1; CDR3nt: TGCGCCAGCAGCTTCTCGGGAGTCTCAGATACGCAGTATTTT; CDR3aa: CASSFSGVSDTQYF
d_gene: -; j_gene: TRBJ2-3; abundance: -; v_gene: TRBV20-1; CDR3nt: TGCAGTGCTAGGCCCGGGACCCAAAGCACAGATACGCAGTATTTT; CDR3aa: CSARPGTQSTDTQYF
d_gene: -; j_gene: TRBJ2-1; abundance: few; v_gene: TRBV20-1; CDR3nt: TGCAGTGCTAACCGTCTACCGGGGGTCAATGAGCAGTTCTTC; CDR3aa: CSANRLPGVNEQFF
d_gene: -; j_gene: TRBJ1-4; abundance: few; v_gene: TRBV19; CDR3nt: TGTGCCAGTAGTGTGGGGCAGGGAAGTACTAATGAAAAACTGTTTTTT; CDR3aa: CASSVGQGSTNEKLFF
d_gene: -; j_gene: TRBJ1-1; abundance: -; v_gene: TRBV4-1; CDR3nt: TGCGCCAGCAGCCCCTTTAACCGACAGGTGAACACTGAAGCTTTCTTT; CDR3aa: CASSPFNRQVNTEAFF
d_gene: -; j_gene: TRBJ2-2; abundance: few; v_gene: TRBV3-1; CDR3nt: TGTGCCAGCAGCCAACCGGGGTCGGAGGAGCTGTTTTTT; CDR3aa: CASSQPGSEELFF
d_gene: -; j_gene: TRBJ2-1; abundance: few; v_gene: TRBV28; CDR3nt: TGTGCCAGCAGCATTCCTCGGGGTCTTGATGAGCAGTTCTTC; CDR3aa: CASSIPRGLDEQFF
d_gene: TRBD2; j_gene: TRBJ2-1; abundance: -; v_gene: TRBV11-2; CDR3nt: TGTGCCAGCAGCTTAGGCCATGGGGGGGGGACCGGGTACTCCTACAATGAGCAGTTCTTC; CDR3aa: CASSLGHGGGTGYSYNEQFF
d_gene: -; j_gene: TRBJ2-1; abundance: -; v_gene: TRBV20-1; CDR3nt: TGCAGTGCTAGATACGGGAGAGATTACAATGAGCAGTTCTTC; CDR3aa: CSARYGRDYNEQFF
d_gene: TRBD1; j_gene: TRBJ2-2; abundance: -; v_gene: TRBV6-1; CDR3nt: TGTGCCAGCAGTGATGTAACAGGGGCCACCGGGGAGCTGTTTTTT; CDR3aa: CASSDVTGATGELFF
d_gene: TRBD2; j_gene: TRBJ2-5; abundance: few; v_gene: TRBV7-2; CDR3nt: TGTGCCAGCAGCTATAGCGGCGGGAGGAGATCGGAGGAGACCCAGTACTTC; CDR3aa: CASSYSGGRRSEETQYF
d_gene: TRBD2; j_gene: TRBJ2-2; abundance: -; v_gene: TRBV9; CDR3nt: TGTGCCAGCAGCGTAGCTACCAGCGGGAGTGGGAACACCGGGGAGCTGTTTTTT; CDR3aa: CASSVATSGSGNTGELFF
d_gene: -; j_gene: TRBJ1-2; abundance: few; v_gene: TRBV20-1; CDR3nt: TGCAGTGCCCCAAGCGAGAGGGCCCCTCGTTTC; CDR3aa: CSAPSERAPRF
d_gene: -; j_gene: TRBJ2-2; abundance: -; v_gene: TRBV4-2; CDR3nt: TGTGCCAGCAGCCAAGATGGCAGGGCTGCACCCGGGGAGCTGTTTTTT; CDR3aa: CASSQDGRAAPGELFF
d_gene: -; j_gene: TRBJ2-2; abundance: many; v_gene: TRBV27; CDR3nt: TGTGCCAGCAGTACGAACACCGGGGAGCTGTTTTTT; CDR3aa: CASSTNTGELFF
d_gene: TRBD2; j_gene: TRBJ2-7; abundance: -; v_gene: TRBV29-1; CDR3nt: TGCAGCGTAACGCCGGGACTAGCGGGAGGGATCGAGCAGTACTTC; CDR3aa: CSVTPGLAGGIEQYF
d_gene: -; j_gene: TRBJ2-7; abundance: -; v_gene: TRBV5-1; CDR3nt: TGCGCCAGCAGCTTGGGCGGGCCCTGGGAGCAGTACTTC; CDR3aa: CASSLGGPWEQYF
d_gene: -; j_gene: TRBJ1-4; abundance: few; v_gene: TRBV7-9; CDR3nt: TGTGCCAGCAGCCGCCCCGGAACAGGCTCGGGTGAAAAACTGTTTTTT; CDR3aa: CASSRPGTGSGEKLFF
d_gene: -; j_gene: TRBJ1-2; abundance: few; v_gene: TRBV5-5; CDR3nt: TGTGCCAGCAGCTTGGGTTGGGAGACCAACTATGGCTACACCTTC; CDR3aa: CASSLGWETNYGYTF
d_gene: -; j_gene: TRBJ2-7; abundance: few; v_gene: TRBV20-1; CDR3nt: TGCAGTGCGGCAACGAGGGGTGAGCAGTACTTC; CDR3aa: CSAATRGEQYF
d_gene: TRBD1; j_gene: TRBJ2-3; abundance: -; v_gene: TRBV7-2; CDR3nt: TGTGCCAGCAGCTTAGCCCAGGGGGCGGTTACGCAGTATTTT; CDR3aa: CASSLAQGAVTQYF
d_gene: TRBD2; j_gene: TRBJ2-3; abundance: many; v_gene: TRBV20-1; CDR3nt: TGCAGTGCTATGGTCCAGCGGGAGTTGTATTTT; CDR3aa: CSAMVQRELYF
d_gene: -; j_gene: TRBJ2-5; abundance: -; v_gene: TRBV10-3; CDR3nt: TGTGCCATCAGAGAGCCGGGGCTAGCAGAGACCCAGTACTTC; CDR3aa: CAIREPGLAETQYF
d_gene: TRBD1; j_gene: TRBJ2-3; abundance: few; v_gene: TRBV20-1; CDR3nt: TGCAGTGCTAGAGGGACAGGCAGAGATACGCAGTATTTT; CDR3aa: CSARGTGRDTQYF
d_gene: -; j_gene: TRBJ2-3; abundance: few; v_gene: TRBV7-2; CDR3nt: TGTGCCAGCAGCTTAGGGCCGGCAGATACGCAGTATTTT; CDR3aa: CASSLGPADTQYF
d_gene: -; j_gene: TRBJ2-1; abundance: few; v_gene: TRBV13; CDR3nt: TGTGCCAGCAGCTCCTACAGCTATGAGCAGTTCTTC; CDR3aa: CASSSYSYEQFF